Presented here are 3 T cell receptor beta chains from one specimen sequenced in a study of type 1 regulatory T cells. A single record per CDR3 protein comes from TCRdb applying MiXCR to the reads. The sample carries about 68,000 distinct CDR3 sequences, around 68% recorded once. No antigen is known for these receptors. The specimen sequenced was cultured T cells, either the whole culture or a sorted T cell fraction (not recorded which). This sample's subset: Tr1-enriched cell product generated in vitro against host alloantigens. These receptor sequences come from a human donor in good health.

This clonotype was detected once. The genes are TRBV12-3 or TRBV12-4 and TRBJ2-3, with 9 bases identical to TRBD1. J was trimmed by 2 bases and V by 5 bases; bases with no gene match: 5. The CDR3 length is 15 residues. The CDR3 spells CASSTGGRHTDTQYF. Written as DNA, the CDR3 is TGTGCCAGCAGTACAGGGGGCCGACACACAGATACGCAGTATTTT.

V gene TRBV12-3 or TRBV12-4 combines with J gene TRBJ1-5, with a tentative D call TRBD1 (6 bases). CDR3 length: 14 amino acids. V was pared by 3 bases and J by 6 bases, with 12 bases between. DNA for the CDR3: TGTGCCAGCAGTTTGGTGGGGGGCGGTCAGCCCCAGCATTTT. This codes for CASSLVGGGQPQHF.

The chain uses TRBV6-1 and TRBJ2-3; D unclear. The germline V gene encodes CDR1 MNHNS and CDR2 SASEGT. V was pared by 8 bases and J by 0 bases, with 9 bases between. CDR3 length: 13 amino acids. The CDR3 sequence is CASGRPSTDTQYF. The CDR3 DNA follows: TGTGCCAGCGGGCGCCCAAGCACAGATACGCAGTATTTT.